This T cell receptor beta chain emerged from a study of shared T cell receptors in the human thymus. This clone was seen just once. Measured with immunoSEQ multiplex PCR; TCRdb has only the in-frame clones, and not every one. The sample has 500,000 to 550,000 clones; 75% to 80% are singletons. The same data also contributed to another study, on human thymus T cells. That paper states: The donors were infants in Finland with congenital heart defects, otherwise immunologically healthy. From resections taken during corrective heart surgery, the thymus tissue was obtained.

This clonotype was sampled from a boy under two years old with a congenital heart defect. What was sequenced was thymocytes.

In DNA, the CDR3 is TGTGCCAGCAGCTCTCAACGGGGCGGTCTAGCGGGAGCGTCCTACAATGAGCAGTTCTTC. This encodes CASSSQRGGLAGASYNEQFF. The chain uses TRBV7-6 and TRBJ2-1; 10 nucleotides agree with TRBD2. CDR3 length: 20 amino acids. Trimming at V came to 4 bases and at J to 1 base, leaving 16 bases not matched to a gene. Germline V CDR1 and CDR2: SGHVS, FNYEAQ.